What follows are 6 T cell receptor beta chains derived from one specimen sequenced in a study of molecular identifiers for immune sequencing clone quantification. TCRdb recomputed calls from the PCR reads with MiXCR, one row per CDR3 protein. This sample has over 600,000 distinct CDR3 sequences, with 20% found just once. Sequenced sample: naive CD8+ T cells from blood, with Jurkat cell RNA spiked in. Subset indicated: FACS-sorted CD8+CD4-CCR7+CD45RA+ naive T cells. The receptors derive from a human donor in good health. Some libraries in this study had Jurkat cell RNA spiked in.

The rearrangement joins TRBV11-2 to TRBJ2-3, with 9 nucleotides matching TRBD2. CDR1 is SGHAT and CDR2 is FQNNGV in the germline V gene. V was clipped by 5 bases and J by 2 bases; unmatched bases: 8. The CDR3 consists of 16 residues. The CDR3 reads CASSAHRLADTDTQYF. The DNA of the CDR3 is TGTGCCAGCAGCGCACACCGACTAGCGGACACAGATACGCAGTATTTT.

This clonotype came up many times. The chain joins TRBV7-9 to TRBJ1-1, with 11 positions matching TRBD1. The ends lost 1 base at V and 5 bases at J; junction bases unmatched: 3. The CDR3 length is 15 residues. Germline-derived CDR1 and CDR2 are SEHNR and FQNEAQ (reference sequence). This chain's CDR3 is CASSLVGQGATEAFF. The CDR3 DNA reads as TGTGCCAGCAGCTTAGTAGGACAGGGGGCAACTGAAGCTTTCTTT.

This clonotype was counted ten times or more. This chain joins TRBV5-6 and TRBJ2-3, with 9 nucleotides matching TRBD2. V lost 2 bases, J lost 5 bases, and 12 bases stayed unmatched. Germline V lookup: CDR1 SGHDT, CDR2 YYEEEE. There are 17 residues in the CDR3. The CDR3 bases are TGTGCCAGCAGCTTTATTGCTAGCGGGACGTTCGGAGATACGCAGTATTTT. Amino acids: CASSFIASGTFGDTQYF.

The sample holds many counts of this clonotype. This CDR3 reads CASTIGGRTDETTLTDTQYF. The CDR3 DNA is TGTGCCAGCACCATAGGGGGTCGAACAGACGAAACCACCCTCACAGATACGCAGTATTTT. The chain joins TRBV28 to TRBJ2-3; D may be TRBD1 (6 bases). Trimming removed 7 bases from V and 2 bases from J, with 31 bases in between. The germline CDR1 and CDR2 sequences are MDHEN and SYDVKM. The CDR3 is 20 amino acids.

This clonotype was counted many times. This chain joins TRBV12-3 or TRBV12-4 and TRBJ1-2, with D perhaps TRBD1 (5 bases). The CDR3 runs to 13 residues. Trimming took off 6 bases at V and 5 bases at J, with 13 bases between the two ends. DNA for the CDR3: TGTGCCAGCAGGGAAATCGGGGGTTATGGCTACACCTTC. As protein: CASREIGGYGYTF.

This chain connects TRBV2 to TRBJ2-7, with TRBD2 identical over 9 bases. In germline, CDR1 is SNHLY, CDR2 FYNNEI. V shed 3 bases, J shed 4 bases, and the junction held 7 bases outside the gene matches. The CDR3 is 15 residues long. The CDR3 DNA follows: TGTGCCAGCAGTGAGGGTCTAGCGGGACGGTACGAGCAGTACTTC. Its protein is CASSEGLAGRYEQYF. The full variable domain, rest sourced from reference TRBV2 and TRBJ2-7, is EPEVTQTPSHQVTQMGQEVILRCVPISNHLYFYWYRQILGQKVEFLVSFYNNEISEKSEIFDDQFSVERPDGSNFTLKIRSTKLEDSAMYFCASSEGLAGRYEQYFGPGTRLTVT.